The clone carrying this TCR beta chain has a handful of counts. Its antigen is as yet unknown. The record originates from a study of blood T cells in healthy people across ages. Study-level findings and limits: Naive and antigen-experienced cells could not be conclusively compared, given unsorted PBMCs. Roughly linearly, TCR beta diversity per million T cells fell as age increased. CMV status of donors was not determined, possibly confounding expanded clonotype changes.

Germline lookup yields CDR1 SGHTS and CDR2 YDEGEE. There are 14 residues in the CDR3. Trimming took 0 bases from V and 5 from J, leaving 8 bases between them. Primed by a sample-barcoded 5' primer and a J-beta primer mix, a second PCR proceeded for about 6 to 12 cycles. TCRdb re-analysed the 5' RACE reads in MiXCR, keeping a single row per CDR3 protein. The table records roughly 860,000 distinct CDR3 sequences, 62% of them present only once. V gene TRBV5-8 combines with J gene TRBJ1-4; D ambiguous. This receptor was taken from a man aged 25 to 40 in good health. Sequenced sample: blood. The DNA for the CDR3 is TGTGCCAGCAGCTTGGAGACATCGAATGAAAAACTGTTTTTT. Its protein product is CASSLETSNEKLFF.